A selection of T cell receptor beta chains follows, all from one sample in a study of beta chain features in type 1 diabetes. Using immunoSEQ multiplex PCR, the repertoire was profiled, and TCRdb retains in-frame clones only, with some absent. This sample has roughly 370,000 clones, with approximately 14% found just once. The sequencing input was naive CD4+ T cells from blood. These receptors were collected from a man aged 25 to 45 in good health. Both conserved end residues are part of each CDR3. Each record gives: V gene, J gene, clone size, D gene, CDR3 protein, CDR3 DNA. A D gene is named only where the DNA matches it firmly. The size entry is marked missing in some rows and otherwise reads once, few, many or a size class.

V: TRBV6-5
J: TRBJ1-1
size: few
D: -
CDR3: CASSEGRSTEAFF
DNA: TGTGCCAGCAGTGAAGGCCGGAGCACTGAAGCTTTCTTT

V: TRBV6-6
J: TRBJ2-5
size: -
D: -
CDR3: CASSYSPGRETQYF
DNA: TGTGCCAGCAGTTACTCCCCGGGGAGGGAGACCCAGTACTTC

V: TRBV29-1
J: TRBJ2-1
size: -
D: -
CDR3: CSVAEWGSYNEQFF
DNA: TGCAGCGTTGCCGAGTGGGGATCCTACAATGAGCAGTTCTTC

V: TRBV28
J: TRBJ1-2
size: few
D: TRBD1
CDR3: CASGQGYGYTF
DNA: TGTGCCAGTGGACAGGGGTATGGCTACACCTTC

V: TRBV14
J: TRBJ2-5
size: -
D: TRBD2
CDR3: CASGPGSSGETQYF
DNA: TGTGCCAGCGGGCCCGGGTCTAGCGGAGAGACCCAGTACTTC

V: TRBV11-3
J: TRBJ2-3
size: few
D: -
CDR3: CASSLGRSTDTQYF
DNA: TGTGCCAGCAGCTTAGGCAGAAGCACAGATACGCAGTATTTT

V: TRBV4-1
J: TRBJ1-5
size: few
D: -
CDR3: CASSYTGSIGEPQHF
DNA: TGCGCCAGCAGCTATACAGGGTCTATTGGGGAGCCCCAGCATTTT

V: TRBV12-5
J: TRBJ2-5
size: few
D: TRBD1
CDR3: CASGPRDREETQYF
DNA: TGTGCTAGTGGTCCCAGGGACAGGGAAGAGACCCAGTACTTC

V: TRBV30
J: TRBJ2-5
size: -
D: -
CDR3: CAWSVGGVGLETQYF
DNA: TGTGCCTGGAGTGTAGGGGGGGTTGGCCTAGAGACCCAGTACTTC

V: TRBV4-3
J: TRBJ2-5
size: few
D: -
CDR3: CASSQDGLTGESQYF
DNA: TGCGCCAGCAGCCAAGACGGACTAACAGGGGAATCGCAGTACTTC

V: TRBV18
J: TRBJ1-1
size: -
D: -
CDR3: CASSPDRQNTEAFF
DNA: TGTGCCAGCTCACCGGACAGACAAAACACTGAAGCTTTCTTT

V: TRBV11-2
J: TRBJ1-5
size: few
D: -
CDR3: CASSFSGSNQPQHF
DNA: TGTGCCAGCAGCTTTTCCGGCAGCAATCAGCCCCAGCATTTT

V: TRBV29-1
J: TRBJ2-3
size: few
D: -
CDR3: CSVLWGPFTDTQYF
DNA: TGCAGCGTTCTTTGGGGGCCCTTCACAGATACGCAGTATTTT

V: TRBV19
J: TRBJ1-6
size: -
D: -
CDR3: CASSLANSPLHF
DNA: TGTGCCAGTAGCCTCGCGAATTCACCCCTCCACTTT

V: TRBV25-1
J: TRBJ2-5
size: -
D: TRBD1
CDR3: CASASYRGPQETQYF
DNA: TGTGCCAGCGCCAGCTACAGGGGGCCGCAAGAGACCCAGTACTTC

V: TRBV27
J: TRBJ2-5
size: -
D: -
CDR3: CASSFYTGLRETQYF
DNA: TGTGCCAGCAGTTTTTATACAGGGCTGAGAGAGACCCAGTACTTC

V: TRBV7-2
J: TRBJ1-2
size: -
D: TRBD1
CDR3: CASSAGQGGAYGYTF
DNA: TGTGCCAGCAGCGCGGGACAGGGCGGTGCCTATGGCTACACCTTC